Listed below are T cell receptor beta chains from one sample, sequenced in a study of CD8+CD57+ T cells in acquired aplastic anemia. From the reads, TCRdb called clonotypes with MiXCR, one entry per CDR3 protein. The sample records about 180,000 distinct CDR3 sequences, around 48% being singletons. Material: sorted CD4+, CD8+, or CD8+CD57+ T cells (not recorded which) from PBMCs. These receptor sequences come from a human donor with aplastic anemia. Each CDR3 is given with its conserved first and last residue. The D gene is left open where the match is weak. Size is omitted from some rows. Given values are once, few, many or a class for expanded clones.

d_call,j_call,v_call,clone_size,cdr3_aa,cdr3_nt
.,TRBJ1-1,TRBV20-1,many,CSAKNTEAFF,TGCAGTGCAAAGAACACTGAAGCTTTCTTT
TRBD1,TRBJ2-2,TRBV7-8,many,CASSPTGVQNTGELFF,TGTGCCAGCAGCCCCACAGGGGTCCAGAACACCGGGGAGCTGTTTTTT
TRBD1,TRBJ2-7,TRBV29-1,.,CSLRQGREQYF,TGCAGCTTAAGACAGGGGCGGGAGCAGTACTTC
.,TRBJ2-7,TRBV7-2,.,CASSLALTRAPSYEQYF,TGTGCCAGCAGCTTAGCGCTTACGCGGGCACCTTCCTACGAGCAGTACTTC
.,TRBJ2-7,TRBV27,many,CASSSRQDPYEQYF,TGTGCCAGCAGTTCCAGACAGGACCCCTACGAGCAGTACTTC
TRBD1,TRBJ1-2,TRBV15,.,CATSSGQGPNYGYTF,TGTGCCACCAGCAGTGGACAGGGCCCTAACTATGGCTACACCTTC
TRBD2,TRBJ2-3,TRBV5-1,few,CASSLGSQAGGKDTQYF,TGCGCCAGCAGCTTGGGGTCCCAGGCGGGGGGAAAAGATACGCAGTATTTT
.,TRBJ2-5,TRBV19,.,CASSIGGETQYF,TGTGCCAGTAGTATAGGCGGCGAGACCCAGTACTTC
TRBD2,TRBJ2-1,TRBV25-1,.,CASSQPLAGSNEQFF,TGTGCCAGCAGTCAACCGCTAGCGGGTTCCAATGAGCAGTTCTTC
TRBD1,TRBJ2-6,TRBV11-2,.,CASSLWTGANSGANVLTF,TGTGCCAGCAGCTTGTGGACAGGGGCAAACTCTGGGGCCAACGTCCTGACTTTC
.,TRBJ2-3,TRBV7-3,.,CASSLIPGADTQYF,TGTGCCAGCAGCCTAATTCCTGGGGCAGATACGCAGTATTTT
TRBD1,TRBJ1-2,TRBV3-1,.,CASNHHPGQGAAEGYTF,TGTGCCAGCAACCATCATCCGGGACAGGGGGCAGCAGAAGGCTACACCTTC
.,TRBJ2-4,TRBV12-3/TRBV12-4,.,CASSLGSILAKNIQYF,TGTGCCAGCAGTTTAGGCTCAATTCTAGCCAAAAACATTCAGTACTTC
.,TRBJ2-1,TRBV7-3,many,CASGQGGNEQFF,TGTGCCAGCGGACAGGGAGGGAATGAGCAGTTCTTC
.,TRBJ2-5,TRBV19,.,CASSIAGGDGTQYF,TGTGCCAGTAGTATAGCCGGCGGGGACGGGACCCAGTACTTC
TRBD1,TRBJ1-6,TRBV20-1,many,CSADRGRGGNSPLHF,TGCAGTGCTGACAGGGGGCGAGGAGGAAATTCACCCCTCCACTTT
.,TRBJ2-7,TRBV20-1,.,CSARDLDEQYF,TGCAGTGCTAGAGATCTCGACGAGCAGTACTTC
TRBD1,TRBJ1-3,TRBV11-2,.,CASRAGGGNTIYF,TGTGCCAGCAGGGCAGGGGGTGGAAACACCATATATTTT
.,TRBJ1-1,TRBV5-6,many,CASSLVVGGAANTEAFF,TGTGCCAGCAGCTTGGTAGTTGGGGGAGCGGCGAACACTGAAGCTTTCTTT
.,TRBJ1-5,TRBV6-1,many,CASREQVLGPQHF,TGTGCCAGCAGAGAACAGGTTCTTGGGCCCCAGCATTTT
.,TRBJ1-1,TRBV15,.,CATSMGLGGRAEAFF,TGTGCCACCAGCATGGGGCTGGGGGGGCGGGCTGAAGCTTTCTTT
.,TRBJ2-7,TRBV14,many,CASSRGGWRGKENEQYF,TGTGCCAGCAGCCGCGGGGGTTGGAGGGGGAAGGAGAACGAGCAGTACTTC
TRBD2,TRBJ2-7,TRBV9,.,CASSQGLAEVYEQYF,TGTGCCAGCAGCCAGGGACTAGCGGAGGTCTACGAGCAGTACTTC
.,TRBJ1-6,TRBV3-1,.,CASSQVPFNSPLHF,TGTGCCAGCAGCCAAGTTCCTTTTAATTCACCCCTCCACTTT
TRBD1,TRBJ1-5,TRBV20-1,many,CSARTGQGFNQPQHF,TGCAGTGCTAGAACGGGACAGGGTTTCAATCAGCCCCAGCATTTT
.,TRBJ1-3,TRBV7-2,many,CASTGANSGNTIYF,TGTGCCAGCACCGGGGCCAACTCTGGAAACACCATATATTTT
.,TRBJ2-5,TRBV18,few,CASSQGFQETQYF,TGTGCCAGCTCTCAGGGATTCCAAGAGACCCAGTACTTC
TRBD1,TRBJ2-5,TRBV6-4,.,CASSDPPGQSGQETQYF,TGTGCCAGCAGTGACCCCCCGGGACAGAGTGGGCAAGAGACCCAGTACTTC
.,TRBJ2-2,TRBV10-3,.,CAISDFVGFSGELFF,TGTGCCATCAGTGATTTTGTGGGGTTTAGCGGGGAGCTGTTTTTT
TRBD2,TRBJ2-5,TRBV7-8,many,CASSLVGGGAQETQYF,TGTGCCAGCAGCTTAGTTGGCGGGGGGGCCCAAGAGACCCAGTACTTC
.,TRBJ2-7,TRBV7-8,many,CASSLARGYEQYF,TGTGCCAGCAGCTTAGCGCGGGGCTACGAGCAGTACTTC
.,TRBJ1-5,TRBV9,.,CASSQKGVETRGDQHF,TGTGCCAGCAGTCAAAAAGGGGTGGAGACGCGTGGGGACCAGCATTTT
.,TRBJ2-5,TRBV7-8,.,CASSYKRTETQYF,TGTGCCAGCAGTTACAAGAGGACAGAGACCCAGTACTTC
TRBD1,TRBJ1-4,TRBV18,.,CASSPQDRGPNNEKLFF,TGTGCCAGCTCACCACAGGACAGGGGGCCAAATAATGAAAAACTGTTTTTT
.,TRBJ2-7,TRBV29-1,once,CSVEDGLGQVSYEQYF,TGCAGCGTTGAAGATGGCCTGGGGCAGGTATCCTACGAGCAGTACTTC
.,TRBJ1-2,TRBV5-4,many,CASSPYLTAAGYTF,TGTGCCAGCAGCCCCTACTTGACAGCGGCGGGCTACACCTTC
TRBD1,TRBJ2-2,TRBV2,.,CASRTGPYTGELFF,TGTGCCAGCAGGACAGGGCCATACACCGGGGAGCTGTTTTTT
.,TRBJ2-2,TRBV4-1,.,CASAEPRRGRNTGELFF,TGCGCCAGCGCCGAACCTCGGCGGGGGCGGAATACCGGGGAGCTGTTTTTT
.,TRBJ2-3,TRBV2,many,CASREQGLLTDTQYF,TGTGCCAGCAGGGAGCAAGGACTCCTCACAGATACGCAGTATTTT
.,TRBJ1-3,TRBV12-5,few,CASGPPTGDRNTIYF,TGTGCTAGTGGTCCCCCGACAGGAGACCGAAACACCATATATTTT
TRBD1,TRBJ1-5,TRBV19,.,CASSANRDRDLSQHF,TGTGCCAGTAGTGCAAACCGGGACAGGGATTTGTCCCAGCATTTT
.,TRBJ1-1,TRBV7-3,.,CASSSYRDGVEAFF,TGTGCCAGCAGCAGTTACAGGGACGGCGTAGAAGCTTTCTTT
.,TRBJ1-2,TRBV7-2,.,CAAGQSNYGYTF,TGTGCCGCGGGGCAAAGTAACTATGGCTACACCTTC
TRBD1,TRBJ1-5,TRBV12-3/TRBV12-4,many,CASSGTTGTYQPQHF,TGTGCCAGCAGCGGTACGACAGGGACATATCAGCCCCAGCATTTT
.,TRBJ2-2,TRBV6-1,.,CASSEVGRVTGELFF,TGTGCCAGCAGTGAAGTGGGCAGAGTGACCGGGGAGCTGTTTTTT
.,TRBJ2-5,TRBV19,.,CASGIGVTQYF,TGTGCCAGTGGTATAGGCGTGACCCAGTACTTC
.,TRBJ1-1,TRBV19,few,CASSMTLNTEAFF,TGTGCCAGTAGTATGACATTGAACACTGAAGCTTTCTTT
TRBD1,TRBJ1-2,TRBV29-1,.,CSDSTGDSGYTF,TGCAGCGATAGCACAGGGGACAGTGGCTACACCTTC
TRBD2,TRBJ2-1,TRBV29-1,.,CSVASGSSCNEQFF,TGCAGCGTTGCAAGCGGGAGCTCCTGCAATGAGCAGTTCTTC
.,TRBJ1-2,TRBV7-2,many,CASSSSGGGYGYTF,TGTGCCAGCAGCTCCTCTGGGGGAGGCTATGGCTACACCTTC
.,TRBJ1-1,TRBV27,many,CASSSHALNTEAFF,TGTGCCAGCAGTTCTCATGCCTTGAACACTGAAGCTTTCTTT
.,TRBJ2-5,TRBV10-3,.,CAIRGSRSGGIATQYF,TGTGCCATCCGTGGGTCGAGGTCGGGGGGCATCGCGACCCAGTACTTC
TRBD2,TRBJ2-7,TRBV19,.,CASSMTGLAAYEQYF,TGTGCCAGTAGTATGACTGGACTAGCCGCCTACGAGCAGTACTTC
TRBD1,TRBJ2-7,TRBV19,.,CASSIGRGYEQYF,TGTGCCAGTAGTATCGGCAGGGGGTACGAGCAGTACTTC